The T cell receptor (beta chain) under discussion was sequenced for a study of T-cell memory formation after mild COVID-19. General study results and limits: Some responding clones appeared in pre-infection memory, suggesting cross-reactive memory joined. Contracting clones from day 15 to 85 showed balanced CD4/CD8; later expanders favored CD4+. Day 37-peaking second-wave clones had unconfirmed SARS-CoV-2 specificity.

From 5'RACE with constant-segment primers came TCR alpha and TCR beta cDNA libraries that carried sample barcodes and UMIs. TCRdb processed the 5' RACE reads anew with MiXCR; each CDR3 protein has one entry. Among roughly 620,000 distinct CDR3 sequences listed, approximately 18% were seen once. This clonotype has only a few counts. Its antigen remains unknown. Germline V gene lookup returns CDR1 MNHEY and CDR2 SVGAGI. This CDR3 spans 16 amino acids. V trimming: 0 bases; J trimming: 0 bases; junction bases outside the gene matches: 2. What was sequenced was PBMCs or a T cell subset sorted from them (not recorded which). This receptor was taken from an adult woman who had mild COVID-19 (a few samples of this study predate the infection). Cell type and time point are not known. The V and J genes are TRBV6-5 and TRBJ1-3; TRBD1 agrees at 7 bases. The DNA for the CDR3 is TGTGCCAGCAGTTACTCTGGGACAGACTCTGGAAACACCATATATTTT. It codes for CASSYSGTDSGNTIYF.